This TCR beta chain was captured by sequencing in a study of T cell responses to AZD1222 COVID-19 vaccine. At the level of the study: It was second doses at about 4 or about 12 weeks that were pooled. Notes on the study in general: The donors showed a predominance of white British ancestry and of females, with possible underestimation of clonal diversity.

Only in-frame clones appear in the TCRdb table, and some are missing; sequencing was by immunoSEQ multiplex PCR. The sample contains approximately 110,000 clones, 90% to 95% of which appear only once. With regard to this clone: What it binds is unknown.

V lost 4 bases and J 2 bases, leaving 16 bases between the germline ends. CDR3 length equals 15 residues. The germline gives CDR1 SGHRS, CDR2 YFSETQ. The TCR comes from an adult in good health. The chain links TRBV5-1 to TRBJ2-7, with D perhaps assigned TRBD1 or TRBD2 (6 bases each). This material consisted of peripheral blood, taken on day 0 of AZD1222 vaccination. DNA for the CDR3: TGCGCCAGCAGCCCGCTACAGGGAGGTACCTACGAGCAGTACTTC. This translates into CASSPLQGGTYEQYF. The whole variable domain, remainder taken from reference TRBV5-1 and TRBJ2-7, is KAGVTQTPRYLIKTRGQQVTLSCSPISGHRSVSWYQQTPGQGLQFLFEYFSETQRNKGNFPGRFSGRQFSNSRSEMNVSTLELGDSALYLCASSPLQGGTYEQYFGPGTRLTVT.